The 2 T cell receptor beta chains below were found in one sample sequenced in a study of blood T cell repertoires in COVID-19. Sequencing was performed with immunoSEQ multiplex PCR; in TCRdb, only in-frame clones are kept and a portion is missing. The table shows about 43,000 clones, with 80% to 90% occurring only once. Sample: peripheral blood. The receptors shown here come from a human donor in a cohort sampled during active COVID-19.

The rearrangement links TRBV6-5 to TRBJ1-1; D not resolved. V lost 2 bases and J lost 2, with 12 bases in between. The V gene's germline CDR1 is MNHEY and CDR2 SVGAGI. The CDR3 extends over 15 amino acids. The CDR3 bases are TGTGCCAGCAGTTACCTCAATGCGGTCAACACTGAAGCTTTCTTT. This gives the protein CASSYLNAVNTEAFF.

The rearrangement uses TRBV3-1 (or the pseudogene TRBV3-2) and TRBJ2-1; 8 bases align to TRBD2. The germline V gene encodes CDR1 LGHDT and CDR2 YNNKEL (reference sequence). This CDR3 is built from 17 residues. V was clipped by 5 bases and J by 7 bases; unmatched bases: 16. CDR3 loop: CASSDYILADLPNEQFF. The CDR3 DNA is TGTGCCAGCAGCGATTACATACTAGCGGACCTACCAAATGAGCAGTTCTTC.